One sample yielded the 22 T cell receptor beta chains listed below, sequenced in a study of blood T cell repertoires in COVID-19. Profiled with immunoSEQ multiplex PCR; TCRdb holds only in-frame clones, not every one. The table records approximately 300,000 clones, under 85% of them present only once. The sample consisted of peripheral blood. The receptors were gathered from a human donor with COVID-19, enrolled during active disease. The donor label of this sample is uncertain.

V is TRBV6-5 and J is TRBJ1-1; no clear D gene. The CDR3 has 14 amino acids. Trimming pared 2 bases from V and 1 base from J, leaving 8 bases between. Looked up from germline, CDR1 is MNHEY and CDR2 is SVGAGI. The chain's CDR3 is CASSYRQANTEAFF. The CDR3 DNA follows: TGTGCCAGCAGTTACAGGCAGGCGAACACTGAAGCTTTCTTT.

The table lists this clone with a count of one. V usage is TRBV12-3 or TRBV12-4 and J usage is TRBJ2-7; TRBD1 is a possible D gene (7 bases). V was clipped by 1 base and J by 7 bases, with 11 bases between them. The CDR3 has 13 amino acids. CDR3 in amino acids: CASSLGQGGEQYF. The CDR3 coding sequence is TGTGCCAGCAGTTTAGGTCAGGGGGGTGAGCAGTACTTC.

The rearrangement joins TRBV30 to TRBJ1-1; 7 bases align to TRBD1. Germline CDR1 reads GTSNPN; CDR2 reads SVGIG (reference sequence). V was clipped by 5 bases and J by 1 base; unmatched bases: 10. CDR3 length: 15 residues. This CDR3 reads CAWGGMDRRNTEAFF. Here the CDR3 DNA reads TGTGCCTGGGGGGGGATGGACAGGAGGAACACTGAAGCTTTCTTT.

The chain is built from TRBV19 and TRBJ2-1; 8 bases match TRBD2. The CDR3 length is 14 residues. The V gene end was trimmed by 7 bases and the J gene end by 5 bases; junction bases not matched to a gene: 7. Looked up from germline, CDR1 is LNHDA and CDR2 is SQIVND (reference sequence). CDR3 sequence (DNA): TGTGCCAGTACCCGGCGGGAGGCTGACAATGAGCAGTTCTTC. Translated, it gives CASTRREADNEQFF.

The V and J genes are TRBV19 and TRBJ1-2; 11 bases are shared with TRBD1. With 1 base clipped from V and 4 bases from J, the junction kept 2 bases outside the gene matches. CDR3 length: 15 amino acids. CDR1 LNHDA and CDR2 SQIVND come from the germline V gene (reference sequence). The CDR3 DNA reads TGTGCCAGTAGTATAGGGACAGGGGGCACCTATGGCTACACCTTC. Protein sequence: CASSIGTGGTYGYTF.

This clone occurred once. The chain joins TRBV6-5 to TRBJ2-3, with 9 bases identical to TRBD2. Germline V CDR1 and CDR2: MNHEY, SVGAGI. This CDR3 has 14 amino acids. V was clipped by 8 bases and J by 5 bases; unmatched bases: 8. Here the CDR3 reads CASGGGLAGDTQYF. In nucleotides, the CDR3 is TGTGCCAGCGGGGGGGGACTAGCCGGAGATACGCAGTATTTT.

This clone has only one observation. The chain employs TRBV19 and TRBJ1-5; weak D call: TRBD1 (6 bases). This CDR3 region has 14 residues. V was clipped by 8 bases and J by 1 base, with 12 bases between them. The germline V gene encodes CDR1 LNHDA and CDR2 SQIVND (reference sequence). CDR3 amino acids: CASYDRLSNQPQHF. The CDR3 bases are TGTGCCAGTTACGACAGGTTAAGCAATCAGCCCCAGCATTTT.

This sequence joins TRBV2 and TRBJ1-5; TRBD1 aligns across 7 bases. Germline V lookup: CDR1 SNHLY, CDR2 FYNNEI. This CDR3 is built from 14 residues. The V segment lost 7 bases and the J segment 8 bases; nucleotides outside the gene matches: 11. CDR3 sequence reads: CASTWGTAGKPQHF. The CDR3 DNA is TGTGCCAGCACGTGGGGGACAGCCGGGAAGCCCCAGCATTTT. Full variable domain (rest looked up from reference TRBV2 and TRBJ1-5): EPEVTQTPSHQVTQMGQEVILRCVPISNHLYFYWYRQILGQKVEFLVSFYNNEISEKSEIFDDQFSVERPDGSNFTLKIRSTKLEDSAMYFCASTWGTAGKPQHFGDGTRLSIL.

The J gene is TRBJ1-3, the V gene TRBV25-1, with D perhaps matching TRBD1 (5 bases). The CDR3 contains 15 residues. V lost 3 bases to trimming and J lost 8 bases, with 17 bases between them. Germline assignment: CDR1 MGHDK and CDR2 SYGVNS. CDR3 residues: CASSDSSGRADTIYF. In DNA form, the CDR3 reads TGTGCCAGCAGTGATTCATCGGGCAGGGCGGACACCATATATTTT.

This chain links TRBV5-5 with TRBJ2-6; D not resolved. The CDR3 length is 19 residues. Trimming pared 0 bases from V and 0 bases from J, leaving 16 bases between. Germline values: CDR1 SGHKS, CDR2 YYEKEE (reference sequence). CDR3 residues: CASSLDFGIPYSGANVLTF. The DNA of the CDR3 is TGTGCCAGCAGCTTGGATTTCGGTATCCCATACTCTGGGGCCAACGTCCTGACTTTC.

The V and J genes are TRBV19 and TRBJ2-3; the D gene is possibly TRBD1 (6 bases). Between the trimmed V and J ends, which lost 7 bases and 4 bases, there was a span of 12 bases. The CDR3 loop spans 13 amino acids. CDR1 and CDR2 from the germline V gene are LNHDA and SQIVND (reference sequence). Here the CDR3 reads CASKSRGADTQYF. The CDR3 DNA reads as TGTGCCAGTAAGTCCAGGGGAGCAGATACGCAGTATTTT.

The rearrangement links TRBV12-3 or TRBV12-4 to TRBJ1-2, with D maybe TRBD1 (5 bases). V was clipped by 8 bases and J by 3 bases, with 7 bases between them. The CDR3 has 11 amino acids. The DNA for the CDR3 is TGTGCCAGCGGGACTGACTATGGCTACACCTTC. This encodes CASGTDYGYTF.

The gene calls are TRBV6-5 and TRBJ1-2, with D possibly being TRBD1 (6 bases). From germline, CDR1 is MNHEY and CDR2 SVGAGI. This CDR3 is 15 amino acids long. V lost 8 bases and J lost 4, with 20 bases in between. The CDR3 nucleotides read TGTGCCAGCTCTAAGTCAGGGGAAGTCAGCTATGGCTACACCTTC. Residues: CASSKSGEVSYGYTF.

The chain recombines TRBV2 with TRBJ2-7; 7 positions match TRBD1. This CDR3 is built from 14 residues. Germline-derived CDR1 and CDR2 are SNHLY and FYNNEI. The junction had 4 bases not matched to a gene; V was cut back by 3 bases and J by 2 bases. The CDR3 loop is CASSDGTAAYEQYF. In nucleotides, the CDR3 is TGTGCCAGCAGTGATGGGACAGCAGCCTACGAGCAGTACTTC.

V gene TRBV6-5 combines with J gene TRBJ1-2; TRBD1 might be the D (5 bases). The germline gives CDR1 MNHEY, CDR2 SVGAGI. V was clipped by 6 bases and J by 1 base, with 9 bases between them. The CDR3 covers 13 residues. The CDR3 spells CASSTGVNYGYTF. The CDR3 DNA reads as TGTGCCAGCAGCACGGGGGTTAACTATGGCTACACCTTC.

The chain carries TRBV11-2 and TRBJ2-7, with 9 bases fitting TRBD2. V shed 1 base, J shed 5 bases, and the junction held 9 bases outside the gene matches. The CDR3 runs 16 residues. Germline-derived CDR1 and CDR2 are SGHAT and FQNNGV. DNA for the CDR3: TGTGCCAGCAGCTTAGGGGGTGCTAGCGGGAATGACGAGCAGTACTTC. This translates into CASSLGGASGNDEQYF.

This chain connects TRBV19 to TRBJ1-3, with 7 bases lining up with TRBD1. The CDR3 runs 15 residues. After removal of 5 bases from V and 0 bases from J, the junction contained 4 bases not matched to a gene. CDR1 is LNHDA and CDR2 is SQIVND in the germline V gene (reference sequence). Here the CDR3 DNA reads TGTGCCAGTAGTGAGCAGGGGGTCTCTGGAAACACCATATATTTT. This encodes CASSEQGVSGNTIYF.

The chain employs TRBV10-3 and TRBJ1-5; 8 nucleotides align to TRBD1. CDR1 is ENHRY and CDR2 is SYGVKD in the germline V gene. This CDR3 is built from 13 residues. Unmatched junction bases numbered 3, after V lost 6 bases and J lost 5 bases. The CDR3 is CAISGQGDQPQHF. CDR3 nucleotides: TGTGCCATCAGCGGACAGGGAGATCAGCCCCAGCATTTT.

This clone was observed once. V is TRBV6-5 and J is TRBJ2-7; possibly TRBD1 for D (5 bases). Germline V gene data show CDR1 as MNHEY and CDR2 as SVGAGI. V was clipped by 2 bases and J by 5 bases, with 19 bases between them. The CDR3 contains 16 residues. CDR3: CASSYRVGARTNEQYF. In nucleotides, the CDR3 is TGTGCCAGCAGTTACCGAGTTGGGGCAAGAACTAACGAGCAGTACTTC.

This clone was observed a few times. V gene TRBV2 combines with J gene TRBJ1-2, with TRBD1 identical over 7 bases. V gave up 6 bases and J gave up 0 bases; unmatched junction bases: 7. This CDR3 has 15 residues. Germline V gives CDR1 SNHLY, CDR2 FYNNEI. This chain's CDR3 is CASRGDSQTNYGYTF. The CDR3 DNA is TGTGCCAGCAGGGGGGACAGTCAAACTAACTATGGCTACACCTTC.

This clone occurred once. This chain uses TRBV6-4 with TRBJ1-1; 8 positions match TRBD1. CDR3 length: 13 residues. The J segment lost 10 bases and the V segment lost 3 bases, leaving 7 bases of the junction unmatched. Germline CDR1 reads MRHNA; CDR2 reads SNTAGT. As DNA, the CDR3 is TGTGCCAGCAGTGAAGGAACAACAGGGGGAGCTTTCTTT. Its translation is CASSEGTTGGAFF.

The chain carries TRBV27 and TRBJ2-7; 8 bases fit TRBD1. The CDR3 length is 16 residues. The trim removed 4 bases at V and 0 bases at J, leaving 8 bases unmatched. Per germline, CDR1 MNHEY and CDR2 SMNVEV (reference sequence). In DNA form, the CDR3 reads TGTGCCAGCAGTTGGGACAGGCAAGGGGGCTCCTACGAGCAGTACTTC. It yields the protein CASSWDRQGGSYEQYF.